This note documents a single T cell receptor beta chain sequence. Its antigen is as yet unknown. Other DNA variants within this sample encode the same CDR3. This sample was taken from a study of beta chain features in type 1 diabetes. General study results and limits: Patients with type 1 diabetes carried fewer insertions and had more deletions at their VDJ junctions.

CDR1 MDHEN and CDR2 SYDVKM come from the germline V gene. This CDR3 region has 12 residues. V dropped 2 bases and J dropped 3 bases, with 5 bases sitting between them. Since all of the isolated RNA was reverse transcribed, expressed TCRB transcripts were what got sequenced. Generated by immunoSEQ multiplex PCR, the TCRdb table keeps only in-frame clones and is missing some. In the table there are approximately 470,000 clones, about 30% of which are singletons. Cells sorted by CD45RO/CCR7/CD25/CD127/CD95/CD27 comprised CD4+ naive, central memory, regulatory and stem cell-like memory cells. The sample taken for sequencing was naive CD4+ T cells from blood. The chain combines TRBV28 with TRBJ2-7; the D is unclear. The TCR originated in a man aged 18 to 35 in good health. DNA of the CDR3: TGTGCCAGCAGTTTAGCGGACTACGAGCAGTACTTC. As protein: CASSLADYEQYF.